The present T cell receptor beta chain was sequenced within a study of shared clonotypes between healthy human individuals. Study as a whole: Each donor's CD8 memory used one plate, CD8 naive two, each CD4 subset three.

A word on this clone: The antigen remains undetermined.

Terminally differentiated effector memory CD45RA+ cells were excluded by CCR7 positive selection of CD45RO-negative cells. Every immunoSEQ plate was one replicate of a subset's evenly spread DNA. The data were produced by immunoSEQ multiplex PCR, yet TCRdb's version contains in-frame clones alone and is incomplete. The sample lists about 750,000 clones, 90% to 95% occurring once. Findings and caveats of the study: Against clonotypes common to all four donors, non-shared ones had lower generation probabilities.

This receptor was identified in a man aged 25 to 40 in good health. The specimen sequenced was naive CD8+ T cells sorted from blood.

CDR3 loop: CASSRGTGRETQYF. The CDR3, as DNA: TGTGCCAGCAGCCGGGGGACAGGGAGGGAGACCCAGTACTTC. This chain links TRBV5-4 with TRBJ2-5, with 9 bases matching TRBD1. The junction had 6 bases not matched to a gene; V was cut back by 4 bases and J by 5 bases. CDR3 size: 14 residues. Germline assignment: CDR1 SGHNT and CDR2 YYREEE (reference sequence).